This is a list of T cell receptor beta chains from one sample in a study of response to subunit inactivated influenza vaccine. TCRdb reprocessed the RT-PCR reads via MiXCR and lists one record per CDR3 protein. The sample includes approximately 570,000 distinct CDR3 sequences, 6% to 9% seen only once; the top ten take 10% to 15%. Sequencing was performed on PBMCs from blood, taken around 25 months after vaccination. The receptor source for this set is a man aged 50-75 years who received an inactivated influenza vaccine. CDR3s include the opening cysteine and the closing phenylalanine or tryptophan. The order of the fields is V gene, CDR3 length, J gene, CDR3 protein.

TRBV28	15	TRBJ1-1	CASSFPAGQGAGAFF
TRBV10-3	14	TRBJ2-1	CAISESPSGNEQFF
TRBV5-1	18	TRBJ2-2	CASSPVVASGTNTGELFF
TRBV4-1	14	TRBJ2-7	CASSQRIRSYEQYF
TRBV12-3/TRBV12-4	15	TRBJ1-5	CASSFAAGTPGSQHF
TRBV20-1	14	TRBJ1-1	CSARGVGTDGGAFF
TRBV5-5	15	TRBJ1-3	CASSLPGAGGNTIYF
TRBV6-1	10	TRBJ2-7	CASGVYEQYF
TRBV7-9	13	TRBJ1-3	CASSRASGNTIYF
TRBV10-3	14	TRBJ2-7	CAITRDRVGDEQYF
TRBV7-2	15	TRBJ2-1	CASSLRTSDYNEQFF
TRBV20-1	12	TRBJ1-6	CSANRGRSPLHF
TRBV7-2	15	TRBJ2-3	CASSFEIAGRDTQYF
TRBV5-1	14	TRBJ2-5	CASSLATGEETQYF
TRBV6-1	14	TRBJ1-4	CASSREGVNEKLFF
TRBV7-9	13	TRBJ1-1	CATRDLINAEAFF
TRBV24-1	13	TRBJ2-3	CATSVGAADAQYF
TRBV24-1	12	TRBJ2-3	CATSAGSDTQYF
TRBV28	15	TRBJ2-5	CASSLMGDREETQYF
TRBV5-1	17	TRBJ2-2	CASSLASGSTNTGELFF
TRBV28	15	TRBJ1-4	CASSFRRTTNEKLFF
TRBV5-1	12	TRBJ2-2	CASSSRTGELFF
TRBV10-3	12	TRBJ2-5	CAIKDGSQTQYF
TRBV5-1	15	TRBJ2-1	CASSLEPGLQYEQFF
TRBV12-3/TRBV12-4	14	TRBJ1-3	CASSFRNSGNTIYF
TRBV28	17	TRBJ2-7	CASSLGYEGILTYEQYF
TRBV18	14	TRBJ1-5	CASSPPGGNQPQHF
TRBV7-2	14	TRBJ2-5	CASSPRTGGETQYF